The clone carrying this T cell receptor (beta chain) was counted between two and nine times. Antigen unknown. When replicate PCRs were run on sorted subsets, they used around 200 ng DNA, tens of thousands of T cell genomes. Clones were read by immunoSEQ multiplex PCR, and TCRdb kept only the in-frame ones, dropping some. The table has approximately 2,000,000 clones, 80% to 95% seen once. The CDR3 extends over 13 amino acids. V trimming: 6 bases; J trimming: 4 bases; junction bases outside the gene matches: 3. Germline CDR1 is MDHEN and CDR2 is SYDVKM. This record belongs to a study of shared clonotypes between healthy human individuals. Study observations and caveats: The authors expected sequencing depth to affect clonotype sharing among donors. Naive subsets, compared against memory subsets, generally had larger estimated richness values.

The sequence derives from a man between 18 and 29 years old in good health. Some clones in this sample may be carry-over from other donors' samples. Source material: naive CD4+ T cells from PBMCs. Subset indicated: CD45RA+ positively selected. This sequence joins TRBV28 and TRBJ1-5, with 7 bases lining up with TRBD1. The CDR3 protein is CASSGTENQPQHF. In DNA form, the CDR3 reads TGTGCCAGCAGCGGGACAGAGAATCAGCCCCAGCATTTT.